This TCR beta chain appears in the sequencing data of a study of T cells expressing NK-cell markers. There are 15 residues in the CDR3. Each CDR3 protein gets one entry in TCRdb, which reprocessed the 5' RACE reads and gives no DNA. The sample table includes about 450,000 distinct CDR3 sequences. Points from the study as a whole: Leadership of the CD3+CD56-NKG2C+ fraction also belonged to these clonotypes in several donors.

Concerning this clonotype: What it recognizes is unknown.

The source of this sequence is a woman between 18 and 70 years old in good health. Sequencing was performed on blood T cells: a sorted CD56 or NKG2C T cell subset, CD4+ or CD8+ T cells, or bulk PBMC T cells (not recorded which). The chain combines TRBV12-3 or TRBV12-4 with TRBJ1-6; there is no DNA to check the TCRdb D call of TRBD1. The CDR3 loop is CASSLKTGGNSPLHF.